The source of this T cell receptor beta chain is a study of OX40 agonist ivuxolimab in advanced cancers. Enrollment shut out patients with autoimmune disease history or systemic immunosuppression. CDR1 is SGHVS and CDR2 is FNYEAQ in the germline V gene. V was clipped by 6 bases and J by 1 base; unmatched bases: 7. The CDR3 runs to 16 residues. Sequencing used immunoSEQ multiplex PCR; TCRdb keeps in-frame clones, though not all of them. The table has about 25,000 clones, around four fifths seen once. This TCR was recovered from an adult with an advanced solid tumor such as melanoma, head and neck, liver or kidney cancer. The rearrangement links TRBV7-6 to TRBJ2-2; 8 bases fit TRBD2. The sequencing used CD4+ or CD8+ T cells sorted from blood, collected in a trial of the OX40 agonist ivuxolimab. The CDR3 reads CASRTGGEMNTGELFF. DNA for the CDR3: TGTGCCAGCAGAACCGGGGGGGAGATGAACACCGGGGAGCTGTTTTTT. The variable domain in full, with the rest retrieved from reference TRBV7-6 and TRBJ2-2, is GAGVSQSPRYKVTKRGQDVALRCDPISGHVSLYWYRQALGQGPEFLTYFNYEAQQDKSGLPNDRFSAERPEGSISTLTIQRTEQRDSAMYRCASRTGGEMNTGELFFGEGSRLTVL.